Sequencing of this T cell receptor beta chain was carried out in a study of shared clonotypes between healthy human individuals. Profiled with immunoSEQ multiplex PCR; TCRdb holds only in-frame clones, not every one. Counted here are hundreds of thousands of clones, around 81% occurring once; the ten biggest clones make up around 12%. Germline assignment: CDR1 KGHSH and CDR2 LQKENI. The V segment lost 2 bases and the J segment 10 bases; nucleotides outside the gene matches: 4. CDR3 length equals 15 residues. This chain connects TRBV18 to TRBJ2-1, with TRBD2 identical over 14 bases. Input material: PBMCs. This TCR was recovered from a woman between 40 and 50 years old in good health. Some clones in this sample may be carry-over from other donors' samples. The CDR3 is CASSPSTSGRGEQFF. In nucleotides, the CDR3 is TGTGCCAGCTCACCATCGACTAGCGGGAGGGGGGAGCAGTTCTTC.